The entry below gives a single T cell receptor beta chain sequence along with its context. Germline assignment: CDR1 SEHNR and CDR2 FQNEAQ (reference sequence). Trimming cost V 3 bases and J 5 bases, with 13 bases left between them. This CDR3 has 14 residues. TCRdb fed the 5' RACE reads into MiXCR, producing one record per CDR3 protein. Among 300,000 to 400,000 distinct CDR3 sequences, roughly 13% were seen once, and the ten largest hold about a fifth. This specimen comes from a study of T-cell memory formation after mild COVID-19. Input material: PBMCs or a T cell subset sorted from them (not recorded which). V gene TRBV7-9 combines with J gene TRBJ1-1; D gene uncertain. This TCR was recovered from a man aged 18 to 30 who had mild COVID-19 (a few samples of this study predate the infection). Cell type and time point are not known. The CDR3 sequence is CASSLVPRGTEAFF. In DNA form, the CDR3 reads TGTGCCAGCAGCTTGGTTCCGCGGGGTACTGAAGCTTTCTTT.